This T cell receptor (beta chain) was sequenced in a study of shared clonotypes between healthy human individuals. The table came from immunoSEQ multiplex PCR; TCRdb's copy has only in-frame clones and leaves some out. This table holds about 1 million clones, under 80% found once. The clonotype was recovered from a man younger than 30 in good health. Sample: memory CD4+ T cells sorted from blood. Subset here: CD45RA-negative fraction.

The CDR3 loop reads CASSFRDTQYF. Here the CDR3 DNA reads TGTGCCAGCAGTTTCAGAGATACGCAGTATTTT. V gene TRBV6-6 combines with J gene TRBJ2-3; D is ambiguous. Germline V lookup: CDR1 MNHNY, CDR2 SVGAGI (reference sequence). The V end was cut by 4 bases, the J end by 5 bases, with 4 bases between. The CDR3 is made up of 11 amino acids.